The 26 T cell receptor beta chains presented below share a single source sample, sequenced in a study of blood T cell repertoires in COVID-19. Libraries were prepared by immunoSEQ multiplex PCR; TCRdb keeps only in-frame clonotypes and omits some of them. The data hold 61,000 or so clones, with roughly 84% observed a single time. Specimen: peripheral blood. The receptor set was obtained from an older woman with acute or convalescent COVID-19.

This CDR3 reads CASSMDGRGVGTQYF. The DNA for the CDR3 is TGTGCCAGCAGCATGGATGGGAGGGGCGTGGGTACGCAGTATTTT. The chain links TRBV7-8 to TRBJ2-3; 7 nucleotides align to TRBD2. This CDR3 contains 15 residues. Germline lookup yields CDR1 SGHVS and CDR2 FQNEAQ. V shed 5 bases and J 8 bases; nucleotides not matched to a gene: 13.

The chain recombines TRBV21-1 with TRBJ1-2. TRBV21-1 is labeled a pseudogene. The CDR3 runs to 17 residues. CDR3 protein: CASSKGPGGAESLGYTF. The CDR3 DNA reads TGTGCCAGCAGCAAAGGACCGGGGGGGGCGGAGTCACTAGGCTACACCTTC.

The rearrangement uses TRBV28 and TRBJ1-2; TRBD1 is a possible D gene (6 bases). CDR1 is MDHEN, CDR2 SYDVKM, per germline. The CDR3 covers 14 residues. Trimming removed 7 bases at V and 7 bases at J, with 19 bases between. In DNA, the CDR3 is TGTGCCAGCATAGGGTTACAGGGTGCCGGTGGCTACACCTTC. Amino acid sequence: CASIGLQGAGGYTF.

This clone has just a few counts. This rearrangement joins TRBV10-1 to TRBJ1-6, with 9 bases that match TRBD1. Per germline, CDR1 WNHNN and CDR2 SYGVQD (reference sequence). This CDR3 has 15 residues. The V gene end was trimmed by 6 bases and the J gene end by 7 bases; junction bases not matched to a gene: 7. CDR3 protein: CASRRDRVQNSPLHF. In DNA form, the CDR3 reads TGCGCCAGCAGGAGGGACAGGGTTCAAAATTCACCCCTCCACTTT.

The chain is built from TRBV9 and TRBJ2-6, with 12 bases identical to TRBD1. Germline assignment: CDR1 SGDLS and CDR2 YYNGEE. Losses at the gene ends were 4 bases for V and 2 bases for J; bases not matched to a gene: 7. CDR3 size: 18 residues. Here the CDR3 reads CASSPRGQGAPGANVLTF. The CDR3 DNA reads TGTGCCAGCAGCCCGAGGGGACAGGGGGCCCCTGGGGCCAACGTCCTGACTTTC.

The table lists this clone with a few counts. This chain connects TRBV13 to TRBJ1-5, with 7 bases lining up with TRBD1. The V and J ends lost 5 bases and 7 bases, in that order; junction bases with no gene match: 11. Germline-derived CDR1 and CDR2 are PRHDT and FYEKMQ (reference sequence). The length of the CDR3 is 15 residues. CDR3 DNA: TGTGCCAGCAGCCAACGCCGACAGGGCGGACAGCCCCAGCATTTT. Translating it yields CASSQRRQGGQPQHF. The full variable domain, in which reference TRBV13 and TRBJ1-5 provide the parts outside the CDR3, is AAGVIQSPRHLIKEKRETATLKCYPIPRHDTVYWYQQGPGQDPQFLISFYEKMQSDKGSIPDRFSAQQFSDYHSELNMSSLELGDSALYFCASSQRRQGGQPQHFGDGTRLSIL.

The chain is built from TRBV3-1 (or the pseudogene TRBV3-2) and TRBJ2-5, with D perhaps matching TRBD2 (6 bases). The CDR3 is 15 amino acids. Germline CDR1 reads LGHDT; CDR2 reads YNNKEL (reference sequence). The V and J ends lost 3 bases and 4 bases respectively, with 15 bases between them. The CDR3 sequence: CASSQGSEGSETQYF. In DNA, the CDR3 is TGTGCCAGCAGCCAGGGCTCGGAGGGATCAGAGACCCAGTACTTC.

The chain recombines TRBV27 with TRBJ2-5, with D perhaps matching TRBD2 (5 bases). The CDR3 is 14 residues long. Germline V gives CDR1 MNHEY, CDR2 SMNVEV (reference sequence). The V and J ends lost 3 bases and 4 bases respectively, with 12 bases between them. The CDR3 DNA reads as TGTGCCAGCAGTTTCGGGATTTCGGGAGAGACCCAGTACTTC. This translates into CASSFGISGETQYF.

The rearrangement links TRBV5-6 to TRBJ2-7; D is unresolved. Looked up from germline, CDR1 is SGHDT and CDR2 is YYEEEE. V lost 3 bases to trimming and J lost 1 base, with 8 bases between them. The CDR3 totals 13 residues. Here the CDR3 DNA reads TGTGCCAGCAGCTCTTGGCGGTCCTACGAGCAGTACTTC. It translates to CASSSWRSYEQYF. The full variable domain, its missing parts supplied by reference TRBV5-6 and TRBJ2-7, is DAGVTQSPTHLIKTRGQQVTLRCSPKSGHDTVSWYQQALGQGPQFIFQYYEEEERQRGNFPDRFSGHQFPNYSSELNVNALLLGDSALYLCASSSWRSYEQYFGPGTRLTVT.

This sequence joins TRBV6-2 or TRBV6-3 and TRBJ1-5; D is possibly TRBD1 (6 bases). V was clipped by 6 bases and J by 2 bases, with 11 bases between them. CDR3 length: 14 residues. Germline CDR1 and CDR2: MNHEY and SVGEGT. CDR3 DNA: TGTGCCAGCAGCCCCGCAGGGGGCAATCAGCCCCAGCATTTT. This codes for CASSPAGGNQPQHF.

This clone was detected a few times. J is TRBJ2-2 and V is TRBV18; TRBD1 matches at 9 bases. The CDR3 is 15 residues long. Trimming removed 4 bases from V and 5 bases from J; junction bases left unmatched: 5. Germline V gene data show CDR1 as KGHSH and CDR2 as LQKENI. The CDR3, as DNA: TGTGCCAGCTCACTCGGGACAGGGATGACCGGGGAGCTGTTTTTT. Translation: CASSLGTGMTGELFF.

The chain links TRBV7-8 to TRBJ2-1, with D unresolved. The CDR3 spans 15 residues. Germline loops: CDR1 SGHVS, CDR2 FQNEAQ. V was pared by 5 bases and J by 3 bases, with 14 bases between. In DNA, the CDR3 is TGTGCCAGCAGCCCCAGGCTGGGCAGCTACAATGAGCAGTTCTTC. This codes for CASSPRLGSYNEQFF.

In DNA, the CDR3 is TGTGCCAGCAGCCCCGACAGGACCAACTCAGATACGCAGTATTTT. Translating it yields CASSPDRTNSDTQYF. The chain links TRBV7-8 to TRBJ2-3; D is perhaps TRBD1 (6 bases). Germline CDR1 and CDR2: SGHVS and FQNEAQ. Trimming took off 5 bases at V and 4 bases at J, with 16 bases between the two ends. CDR3 length equals 15 residues.

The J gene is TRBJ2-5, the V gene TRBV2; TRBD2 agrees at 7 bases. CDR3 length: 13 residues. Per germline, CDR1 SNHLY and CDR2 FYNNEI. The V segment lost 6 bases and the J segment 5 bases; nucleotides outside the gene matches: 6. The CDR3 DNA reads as TGTGCCAGCAGGTGGCGGGGAGGGGAGACCCAGTACTTC. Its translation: CASRWRGGETQYF.

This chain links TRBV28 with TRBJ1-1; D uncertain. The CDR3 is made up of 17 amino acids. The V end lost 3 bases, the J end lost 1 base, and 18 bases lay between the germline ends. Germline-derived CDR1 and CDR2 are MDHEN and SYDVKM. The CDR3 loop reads CASSFFVGIRGNTEAFF. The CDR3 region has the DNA TGTGCCAGCAGTTTTTTTGTGGGGATACGGGGGAACACTGAAGCTTTCTTT. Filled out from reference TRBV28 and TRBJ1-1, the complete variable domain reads DVKVTQSSRYLVKRTGEKVFLECVQDMDHENMFWYRQDPGLGLRLIYFSYDVKMKEKGDIPEGYSVSREKKERFSLILESASTNQTSMYLCASSFFVGIRGNTEAFFGQGTRLTVV.

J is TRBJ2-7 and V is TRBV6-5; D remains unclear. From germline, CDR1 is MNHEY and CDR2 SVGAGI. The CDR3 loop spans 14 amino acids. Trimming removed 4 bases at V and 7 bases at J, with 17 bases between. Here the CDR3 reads CASSLNGVPGEQYF. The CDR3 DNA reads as TGTGCCAGCAGTTTGAATGGAGTCCCGGGTGAGCAGTACTTC.

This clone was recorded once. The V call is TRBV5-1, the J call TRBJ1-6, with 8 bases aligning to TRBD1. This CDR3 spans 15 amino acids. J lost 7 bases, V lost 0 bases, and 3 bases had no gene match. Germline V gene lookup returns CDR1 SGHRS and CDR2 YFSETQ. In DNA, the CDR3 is TGCGCCAGCAGCTTGGGGACAGGGAGGAATTCACCCCTCCACTTT. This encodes CASSLGTGRNSPLHF.

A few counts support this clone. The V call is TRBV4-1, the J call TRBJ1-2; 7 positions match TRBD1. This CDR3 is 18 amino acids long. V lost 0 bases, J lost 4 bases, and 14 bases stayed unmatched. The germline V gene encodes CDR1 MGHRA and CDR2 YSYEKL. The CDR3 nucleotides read TGCGCCAGCAGCCAAGATGGCGGGACAGCCCGGGGTGGCTATGGCTACACCTTC. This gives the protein CASSQDGGTARGGYGYTF.

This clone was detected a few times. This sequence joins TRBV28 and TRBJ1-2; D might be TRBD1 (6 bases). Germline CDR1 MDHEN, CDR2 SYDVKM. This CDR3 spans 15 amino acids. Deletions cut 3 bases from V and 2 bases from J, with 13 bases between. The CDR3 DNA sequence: TGTGCCAGCAGTTTCAGGAGGGGGGGGAACTATGGCTACACCTTC. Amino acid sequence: CASSFRRGGNYGYTF.

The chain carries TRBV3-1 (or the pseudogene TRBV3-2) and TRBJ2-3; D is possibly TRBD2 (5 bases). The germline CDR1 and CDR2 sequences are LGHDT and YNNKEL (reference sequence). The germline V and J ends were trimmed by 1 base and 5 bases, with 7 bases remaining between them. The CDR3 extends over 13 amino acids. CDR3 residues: CASSQGERDTQYF. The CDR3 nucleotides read TGTGCCAGCAGCCAAGGGGAGAGAGATACGCAGTATTTT.

CDR3 region: CASSKIGQNTEAFF. The CDR3 bases are TGTGCCAGCAGCAAAATCGGACAGAACACTGAAGCTTTCTTT. The V and J genes are TRBV3-1 (or the pseudogene TRBV3-2) and TRBJ1-1, with a weak D call TRBD1 (5 bases). This CDR3 region has 14 residues. CDR1 LGHDT and CDR2 YNNKEL come from the germline V gene (reference sequence). The V and J ends lost 5 bases and 1 base respectively, with 11 bases between them.

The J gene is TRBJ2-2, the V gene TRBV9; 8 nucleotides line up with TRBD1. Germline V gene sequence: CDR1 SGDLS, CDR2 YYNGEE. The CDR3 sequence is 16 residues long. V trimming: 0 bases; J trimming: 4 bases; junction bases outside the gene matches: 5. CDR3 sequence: CASSVEGTGPTGELFF. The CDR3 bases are TGTGCCAGCAGCGTAGAAGGGACAGGTCCCACCGGGGAGCTGTTTTTT.

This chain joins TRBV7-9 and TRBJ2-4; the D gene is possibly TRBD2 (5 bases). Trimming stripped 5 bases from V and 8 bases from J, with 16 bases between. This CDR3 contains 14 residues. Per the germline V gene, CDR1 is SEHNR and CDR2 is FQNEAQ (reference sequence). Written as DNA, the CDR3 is TGTGCCAGCAGCGCTACCCTCCCCGGGGACATTCAGTACTTC. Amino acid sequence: CASSATLPGDIQYF.

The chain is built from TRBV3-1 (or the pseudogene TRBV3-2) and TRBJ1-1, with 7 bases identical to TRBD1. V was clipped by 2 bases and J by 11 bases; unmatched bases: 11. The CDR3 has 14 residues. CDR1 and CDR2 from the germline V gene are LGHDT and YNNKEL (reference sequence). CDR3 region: CASSQTNRGPRAFF. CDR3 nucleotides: TGTGCCAGCAGCCAAACGAACAGGGGCCCCAGGGCTTTCTTT.

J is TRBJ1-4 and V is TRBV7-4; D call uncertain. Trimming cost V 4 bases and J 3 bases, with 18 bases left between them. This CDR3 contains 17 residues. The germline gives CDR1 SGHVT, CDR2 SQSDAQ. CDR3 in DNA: TGTGCCAGCAGCTCCGAGACGGGAGGTTTTGCTAATGAAAAACTGTTTTTT. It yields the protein CASSSETGGFANEKLFF.

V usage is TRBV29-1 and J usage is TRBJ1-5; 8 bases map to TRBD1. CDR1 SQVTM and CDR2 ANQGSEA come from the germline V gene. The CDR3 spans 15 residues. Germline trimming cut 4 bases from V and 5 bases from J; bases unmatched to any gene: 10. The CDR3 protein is CSVVLTGGWDQPQHF. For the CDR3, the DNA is TGCAGCGTTGTTCTAACAGGGGGATGGGATCAGCCCCAGCATTTT.